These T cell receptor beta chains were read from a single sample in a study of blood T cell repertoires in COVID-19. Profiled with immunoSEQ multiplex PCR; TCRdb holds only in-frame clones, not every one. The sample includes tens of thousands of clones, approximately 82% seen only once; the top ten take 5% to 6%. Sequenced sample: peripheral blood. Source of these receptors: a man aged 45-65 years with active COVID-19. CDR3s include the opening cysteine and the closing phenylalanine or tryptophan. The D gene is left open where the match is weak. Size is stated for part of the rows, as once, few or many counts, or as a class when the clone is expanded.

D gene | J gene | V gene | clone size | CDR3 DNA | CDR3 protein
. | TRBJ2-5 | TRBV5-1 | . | TGCGCCAGCAGCTTGAGTAGTACCCAAGAGACCCAGTACTTC | CASSLSSTQETQYF
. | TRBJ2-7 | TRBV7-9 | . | TGTGCCAGCAGCCCGATGGACAGAGGGCGGCAGTACTTC | CASSPMDRGRQYF
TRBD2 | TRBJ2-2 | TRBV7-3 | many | TGTGCCAGCAGCCCCTTTCACAGCGGGACGGTCGGGGAGCTGTTTTTT | CASSPFHSGTVGELFF
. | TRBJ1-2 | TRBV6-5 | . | TGTGCCAGCAGAGGACAGAGCCTCAACTATGGCTACACCTTC | CASRGQSLNYGYTF
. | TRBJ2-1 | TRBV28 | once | TGTGCCAGCAGCTTGCTAGGTCGTTCCTACAATGAGCAGTTCTTC | CASSLLGRSYNEQFF
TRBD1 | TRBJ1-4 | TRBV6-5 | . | TGTGCCAGCAGCGGGACAGGGCCTAATGAAAAACTGTTTTTT | CASSGTGPNEKLFF
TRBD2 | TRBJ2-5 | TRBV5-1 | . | TGCGCCAGCAGCTTGCTTACCTCTAGCGGACAAGAGACCCAGTACTTC | CASSLLTSSGQETQYF
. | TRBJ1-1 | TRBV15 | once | TGTGCCACCAGCAGAGCCCCGCAGGGAGCTTTCTTT | CATSRAPQGAFF
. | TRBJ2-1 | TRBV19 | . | TGTGCCAGTAGTATAGCCCGGGATGGGGATGGCAATGAGCAGTTCTTC | CASSIARDGDGNEQFF
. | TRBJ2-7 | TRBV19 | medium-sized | TGTGCCAGTAGTATGACAGAATACGAGCAGTACTTC | CASSMTEYEQYF
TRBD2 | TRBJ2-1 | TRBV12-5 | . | TGTGCTAGTGGTTTGGTCTGGACTAGCGGGGAGTACAATGAGCAGTTCTTC | CASGLVWTSGEYNEQFF
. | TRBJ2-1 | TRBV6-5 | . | TGTGCCAGCAGTTACGGGAGAGGTGAGCAGTTCTTC | CASSYGRGEQFF
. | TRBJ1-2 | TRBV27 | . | TGTGCCAGCAGTTTGGGAGGGCGGTATGGCTACACCTTC | CASSLGGRYGYTF
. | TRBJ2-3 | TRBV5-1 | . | TGCGCCAGCAGCGGAGGGGATTGGGGCACAGATACGCAGTATTTT | CASSGGDWGTDTQYF
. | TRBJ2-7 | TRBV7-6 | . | TGTGCCAGCAGCAAAACAGGGAGCGAGCAGTACTTC | CASSKTGSEQYF
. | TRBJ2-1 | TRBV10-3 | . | TGTGCCATCAGGGACGGGACTCAGTACAATGAGCAGTTCTTC | CAIRDGTQYNEQFF
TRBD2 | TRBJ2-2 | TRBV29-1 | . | TGCAGCGTTGGGTTTCGGGAGGGCGGGGAGCTGTTTTTT | CSVGFREGGELFF
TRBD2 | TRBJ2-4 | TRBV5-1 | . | TGCGCCAGCAGCCTACTAGCGGGGGGTGGAAACATTCAGTACTTC | CASSLLAGGGNIQYF
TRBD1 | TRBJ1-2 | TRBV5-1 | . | TGCGCCAGCAGCTCCCTACAGGGGGGAGAGGTTGGCTACACCTTC | CASSSLQGGEVGYTF
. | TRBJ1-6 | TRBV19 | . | TGTGCCAGTAGTGGTGCCGGTGGGCGGGGAAATTCACCCCTCCACTTT | CASSGAGGRGNSPLHF
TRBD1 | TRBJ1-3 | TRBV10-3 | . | TGTGCCACCGGGACAGGGGAAGTCGCTGGAAACACCATATATTTT | CATGTGEVAGNTIYF
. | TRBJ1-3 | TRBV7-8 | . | TGTGCCAGCAGCTTGGGCCCAGTGCGGGTGTCGGGAAACACCATATATTTT | CASSLGPVRVSGNTIYF
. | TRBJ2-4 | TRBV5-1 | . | TGCGCCAGCAGCCGGAGGCAGCGAGGCGAAAACATTCAGTACTTC | CASSRRQRGENIQYF
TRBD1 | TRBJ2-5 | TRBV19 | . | TGTGCCAGTAGTAGACAGGGGGGACTAGAGACCCAGTACTTC | CASSRQGGLETQYF
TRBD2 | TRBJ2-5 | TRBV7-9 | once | TGTGCCAGCAGCCGACTAGCGGGAGGCGAGACCCAGTACTTC | CASSRLAGGETQYF